The sequence of this T cell receptor beta chain was determined in a study of T-cell reconstitution after alpha-beta-depleted transplantation in children. It was with unique molecular identifiers that the TCRbeta library was prepared. TCRdb reanalysed the PCR reads using MiXCR and keeps one entry per CDR3 protein. Of approximately 270,000 distinct CDR3 sequences in the sample, around 9.6% were seen once. The TCR was taken from a human donor who donated a stem cell graft to a child with SCID. The material sequenced was PBMCs from the stem cell graft donor, taken from the stem cell graft.

The CDR3 sequence is CSVLALGSYEQYF. Written as DNA, the CDR3 is TGCAGTGTCTTAGCCCTAGGGTCCTACGAGCAGTACTTC. This sequence joins TRBV20-1 and TRBJ2-7; D unclear. This CDR3 spans 13 amino acids. V lost 7 bases and J lost 1, with 14 bases in between. Germline CDR1 and CDR2: DFQATT and SNEGSKA (reference sequence).